A selection of T cell receptor beta chains follows, all from one sample in a study of read filtering for tumor transcriptome and immune sequencing. TCRdb redid the calling of the reads with MiXCR, one entry per CDR3 protein. The sample lists approximately 61,000 distinct CDR3 sequences, roughly 19% occurring once. The sample comprised a population of CD138-negative cells sorted from bone marrow. The source is a donor at least 40 years old with multiple myeloma. The CDR3 runs from the conserved cysteine through the conserved F or W. The order of the fields is D gene, V gene, J gene, CDR3 protein. A D gene is named only where the DNA matches it firmly.

d_call: TRBD1
v_call: TRBV20-1
j_call: TRBJ2-7
cdr3_aa: CSAEDRGAAYEQYF

d_call: -
v_call: TRBV20-1
j_call: TRBJ1-4
cdr3_aa: CSAAQGGGNEKLFF

d_call: -
v_call: TRBV5-1
j_call: TRBJ2-1
cdr3_aa: CASSLVGAEYNEQFF

d_call: TRBD2
v_call: TRBV12-3/TRBV12-4
j_call: TRBJ2-1
cdr3_aa: CASSPGTGGISSYNEKFF

d_call: -
v_call: TRBV7-9
j_call: TRBJ1-1
cdr3_aa: CASSRPGLTEAFF

d_call: TRBD1
v_call: TRBV2
j_call: TRBJ2-3
cdr3_aa: CASRPGQGTQYF

d_call: -
v_call: TRBV27
j_call: TRBJ2-5
cdr3_aa: CASSKGRGAGVGETQYF

d_call: -
v_call: TRBV11-2
j_call: TRBJ2-3
cdr3_aa: CASSFGGGGYARGTDTQYF

d_call: -
v_call: TRBV5-1
j_call: TRBJ2-5
cdr3_aa: CASSLDSPETQYF

d_call: -
v_call: TRBV10-3
j_call: TRBJ2-5
cdr3_aa: CAISARGGLYQETQYF

d_call: -
v_call: TRBV3-1
j_call: TRBJ1-2
cdr3_aa: CASSSLRRDGYTF

d_call: -
v_call: TRBV29-1
j_call: TRBJ2-5
cdr3_aa: CSVAKDQETQYF

d_call: -
v_call: TRBV3-1
j_call: TRBJ1-5
cdr3_aa: CASSQGFRSNQPQHF

d_call: TRBD2
v_call: TRBV28
j_call: TRBJ2-1
cdr3_aa: CASSSVAGGSYSEQFF

d_call: -
v_call: TRBV6-6
j_call: TRBJ2-1
cdr3_aa: CAGSPLGRRNEQFF

d_call: -
v_call: TRBV7-9
j_call: TRBJ2-2
cdr3_aa: CASSSPGLTSPGELFF

d_call: -
v_call: TRBV18
j_call: TRBJ2-5
cdr3_aa: CASSPGGPGKTQYF

d_call: TRBD2
v_call: TRBV11-2
j_call: TRBJ2-7
cdr3_aa: CASSEGAGRAYEQYF

d_call: TRBD1
v_call: TRBV7-3
j_call: TRBJ1-4
cdr3_aa: CASSNSGGKLFF

d_call: -
v_call: TRBV19
j_call: TRBJ1-4
cdr3_aa: CASKTLGGESEKLYF

d_call: TRBD2
v_call: TRBV19
j_call: TRBJ2-1
cdr3_aa: CASSTFLRLAGGNEQFF

d_call: TRBD1
v_call: TRBV6-4
j_call: TRBJ2-7
cdr3_aa: CASSDSVTSPLLTGMYEQYF

d_call: -
v_call: TRBV28
j_call: TRBJ2-5
cdr3_aa: CASTSRAEQETQYF

d_call: TRBD1
v_call: TRBV20-1
j_call: TRBJ2-7
cdr3_aa: CSGPKGQGSYEQYF

d_call: TRBD1
v_call: TRBV20-1
j_call: TRBJ2-7
cdr3_aa: CSARDLGTDGNEQYF

d_call: -
v_call: TRBV20-1
j_call: TRBJ1-1
cdr3_aa: CSARGTGHTEAFF

d_call: TRBD2
v_call: TRBV5-1
j_call: TRBJ2-5
cdr3_aa: CASSYERGGPSGTQYF

d_call: -
v_call: TRBV29-1
j_call: TRBJ2-5
cdr3_aa: CSVVPPTVQETQYF

d_call: TRBD1
v_call: TRBV29-1
j_call: TRBJ1-1
cdr3_aa: CSVDPQQGINTEAFF

d_call: -
v_call: TRBV6-2/TRBV6-3
j_call: TRBJ2-3
cdr3_aa: CASSYLLMDTQYF

d_call: -
v_call: TRBV7-3
j_call: TRBJ2-2
cdr3_aa: CASSLSGGNTGELFF

d_call: -
v_call: TRBV5-1
j_call: TRBJ2-7
cdr3_aa: CASSLVAGEVDEQYF

d_call: -
v_call: TRBV15
j_call: TRBJ2-1
cdr3_aa: CATTQQEGHEQFF

d_call: -
v_call: TRBV12-3/TRBV12-4
j_call: TRBJ2-4
cdr3_aa: CASSLKSAGKNIQYF

d_call: TRBD1
v_call: TRBV5-1
j_call: TRBJ2-5
cdr3_aa: CASSFTGEETQYF

d_call: -
v_call: TRBV5-1
j_call: TRBJ2-7
cdr3_aa: CATGSGHGYEQYF

d_call: TRBD1
v_call: TRBV5-1
j_call: TRBJ1-1
cdr3_aa: CAGSLERTGYTEAFF

d_call: TRBD1
v_call: TRBV14
j_call: TRBJ1-1
cdr3_aa: CASSLRQGQAFF

d_call: -
v_call: TRBV28
j_call: TRBJ2-5
cdr3_aa: CASSFSQAGTRETQYF

d_call: -
v_call: TRBV28
j_call: TRBJ2-1
cdr3_aa: CASSLGEYNEQFF

d_call: -
v_call: TRBV13
j_call: TRBJ2-5
cdr3_aa: CASSLVRQETQYF

d_call: -
v_call: TRBV9
j_call: TRBJ2-7
cdr3_aa: CASSVGVSYEQYF

d_call: TRBD2
v_call: TRBV11-2
j_call: TRBJ2-7
cdr3_aa: CASTTGGPREQYF

d_call: TRBD1
v_call: TRBV5-4
j_call: TRBJ2-1
cdr3_aa: CASSLGGRGPYNEQFF

d_call: -
v_call: TRBV6-2/TRBV6-3
j_call: TRBJ2-7
cdr3_aa: CASRHYEQYF

d_call: -
v_call: TRBV12-3/TRBV12-4
j_call: TRBJ2-1
cdr3_aa: CASSSRDTEQFF

d_call: TRBD2
v_call: TRBV28
j_call: TRBJ2-3
cdr3_aa: CASSPPPLRGDYDF